The 11 T cell receptor beta chains in this list originate from one sample, sequenced in a study of blood T cell repertoires in COVID-19. Clones were read by immunoSEQ multiplex PCR, and TCRdb kept only the in-frame ones, dropping some. The sample has under 550,000 clones; approximately 90% are singletons. The sequenced sample was peripheral blood. These receptors originate from a man younger than 35 with COVID-19, enrolled during active disease.

The chain recombines TRBV3-1 (or the pseudogene TRBV3-2) with TRBJ2-3, with 11 bases aligning to TRBD2. The CDR3 contains 20 residues. V was pared by 4 bases and J by 0 bases, with 15 bases of the junction left unmatched. Looked up from germline, CDR1 is LGHDT and CDR2 is YNNKEL (reference sequence). CDR3 protein: CASSPVGLAGGSGSTDTQYF. The CDR3 DNA is TGTGCCAGCAGCCCCGTCGGGCTAGCGGGAGGCTCTGGTAGCACAGATACGCAGTATTTT.

The chain has TRBV29-1 and TRBJ1-2; the D is unclear. Germline CDR1 SQVTM, CDR2 ANQGSEA. V lost 4 bases and J lost 7, with 10 bases in between. CDR3 length: 11 amino acids. Written as DNA, the CDR3 is TGCAGCGTTGCTTCTGGGAGTGGCTACACCTTC. Protein sequence: CSVASGSGYTF.

The chain recombines TRBV5-4 with TRBJ2-1, with 9 bases fitting TRBD2. Per germline, CDR1 SGHNT and CDR2 YYREEE (reference sequence). V gave up 0 bases and J gave up 1 base; unmatched junction bases: 14. CDR3 length: 20 residues. The DNA of the CDR3 is TGTGCCAGCAGCTTGGGTGCCCTAGCGGGATCGTCAAGGTCCTACAATGAGCAGTTCTTC. Translating gives CASSLGALAGSSRSYNEQFF.

This clone showed up just once. CDR3 residues: CASSYSRNRNTEAFF. The CDR3 DNA is TGTGCCAGCAGTTACTCCCGTAATAGGAACACTGAAGCTTTCTTT. The chain couples TRBV6-5 to TRBJ1-1; D not resolved. CDR3 length: 15 amino acids. Per germline, CDR1 MNHEY and CDR2 SVGAGI. Trimming left V 0 bases short and J 1 base short, with 9 bases between.

This clone was detected once. The chain employs TRBV24-1 and TRBJ2-3; 8 positions match TRBD2. Germline V CDR1 and CDR2: KGHDR, SFDVKD. V trimming: 4 bases; J trimming: 3 bases; junction bases outside the gene matches: 14. CDR3 length: 18 amino acids. The CDR3: CATSDPASGAGVTDTQYF. In DNA form, the CDR3 reads TGTGCCACCAGTGACCCGGCATCGGGAGCGGGAGTGACAGATACGCAGTATTTT.

The chain recombines TRBV5-1 with TRBJ2-7; the D is unclear. Germline lookup yields CDR1 SGHRS and CDR2 YFSETQ. The CDR3 totals 13 residues. The V gene lost 2 bases and the J gene lost 4 bases, with 10 bases spanning the gap. The CDR3 spells CASSFTPSYEQYF. As DNA, the CDR3 is TGCGCCAGCAGCTTTACCCCCAGTTACGAGCAGTACTTC.

V is TRBV27 and J is TRBJ1-1; 11 positions match TRBD1. V was pared by 5 bases and J by 3 bases, with 5 bases of the junction left unmatched. Germline V gene sequence: CDR1 MNHEY, CDR2 SMNVEV (reference sequence). The CDR3 length is 15 residues. The CDR3 nucleotides read TGTGCCAGCAGTATACGGACAGGGGGCTACACTGAAGCTTTCTTT. Protein product: CASSIRTGGYTEAFF.

This sequence joins TRBV19 and TRBJ2-1; 15 bases align to TRBD2. The germline V gene has CDR1 LNHDA and CDR2 SQIVND (reference sequence). The V and J ends lost 4 bases and 0 bases, in that order; junction bases with no gene match: 4. The CDR3 has 18 amino acids. Written as DNA, the CDR3 is TGTGCCAGTAGTACACGGACTAGCGGGAGGGGCTCCTACAATGAGCAGTTCTTC. Protein product: CASSTRTSGRGSYNEQFF.

The chain recombines TRBV6-5 with TRBJ1-1, with D perhaps matching TRBD1 (5 bases). CDR1 is MNHEY and CDR2 is SVGAGI in the germline V gene. Trimming stripped 2 bases from V and 1 base from J, with 11 bases between. The CDR3 is 15 residues long. The CDR3 nucleotides are TGTGCCAGCAGTTACGAGGGAGGGGCGAACACTGAAGCTTTCTTT. Protein: CASSYEGGANTEAFF.

The rearrangement joins TRBV5-5 to TRBJ2-7; possible D gene TRBD1, 5 bases. The CDR3 is made up of 14 amino acids. Between the trimmed V and J ends, which lost 2 bases and 1 base, there was a span of 10 bases. Per germline, CDR1 SGHKS and CDR2 YYEKEE (reference sequence). As DNA, the CDR3 is TGTGCCAGCAGCTTACAGGTGACTTCCTACGAGCAGTACTTC. Its translation: CASSLQVTSYEQYF.

This chain joins TRBV18 and TRBJ2-2; unclear D gene. The CDR3 extends over 13 amino acids. Germline CDR1 KGHSH, CDR2 LQKENI. The V end was cut by 5 bases, the J end by 0 bases, with 4 bases between. CDR3 in DNA: TGTGCCAGCTCAACAGCGAACACCGGGGAGCTGTTTTTT. This translates into CASSTANTGELFF.